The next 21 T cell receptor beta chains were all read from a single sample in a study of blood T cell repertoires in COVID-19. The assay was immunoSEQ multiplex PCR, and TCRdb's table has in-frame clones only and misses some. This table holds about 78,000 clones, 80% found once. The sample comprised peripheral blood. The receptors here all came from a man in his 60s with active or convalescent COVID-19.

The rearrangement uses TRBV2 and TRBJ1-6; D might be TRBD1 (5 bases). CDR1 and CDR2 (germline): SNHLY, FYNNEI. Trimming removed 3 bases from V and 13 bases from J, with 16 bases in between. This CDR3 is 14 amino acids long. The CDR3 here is CASSDGQGRAPLHF. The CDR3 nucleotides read TGTGCCAGCAGTGACGGCCAGGGAAGGGCGCCCCTCCACTTT.

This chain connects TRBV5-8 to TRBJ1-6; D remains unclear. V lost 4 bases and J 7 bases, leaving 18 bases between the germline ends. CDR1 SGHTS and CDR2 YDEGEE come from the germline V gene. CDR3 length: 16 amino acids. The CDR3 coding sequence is TGTGCCAGCAGCACCGGGGAGGGCCACAGCAATTCACCCCTCCACTTT. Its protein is CASSTGEGHSNSPLHF. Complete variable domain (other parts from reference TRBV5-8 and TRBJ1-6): EAGVTQSPTHLIKTRGQQATLRCSPISGHTSVYWYQQALGLGLQFLLWYDEGEERNRGNFPPRFSGRQFPNYSSELNVNALELEDSALYLCASSTGEGHSNSPLHFGNGTRLTVT.

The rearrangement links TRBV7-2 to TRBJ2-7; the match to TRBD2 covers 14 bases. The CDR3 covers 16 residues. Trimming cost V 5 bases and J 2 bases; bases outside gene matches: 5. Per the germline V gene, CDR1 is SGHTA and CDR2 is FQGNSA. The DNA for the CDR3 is TGTGCCAGCAGCAGGGGACTAGCGGGGGACCCCTACGAGCAGTACTTC. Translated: CASSRGLAGDPYEQYF.

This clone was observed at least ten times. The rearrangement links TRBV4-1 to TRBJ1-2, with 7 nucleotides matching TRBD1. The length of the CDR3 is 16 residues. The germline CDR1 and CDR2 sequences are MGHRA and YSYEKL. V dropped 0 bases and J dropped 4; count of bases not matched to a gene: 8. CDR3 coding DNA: TGCGCCAGCAGCCAAGATCAGGGGGGTCCCTCCTATGGCTACACCTTC. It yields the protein CASSQDQGGPSYGYTF.

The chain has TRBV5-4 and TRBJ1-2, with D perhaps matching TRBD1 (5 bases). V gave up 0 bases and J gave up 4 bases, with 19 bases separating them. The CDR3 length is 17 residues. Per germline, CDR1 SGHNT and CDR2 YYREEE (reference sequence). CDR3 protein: CASSLEASGTSIYGYTF. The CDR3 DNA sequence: TGTGCCAGCAGCTTGGAGGCTTCAGGGACTTCAATCTATGGCTACACCTTC.

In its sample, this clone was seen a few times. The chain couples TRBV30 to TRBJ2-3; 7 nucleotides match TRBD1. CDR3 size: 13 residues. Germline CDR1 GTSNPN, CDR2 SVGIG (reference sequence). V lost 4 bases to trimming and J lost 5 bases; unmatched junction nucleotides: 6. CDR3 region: CAWIKTGVDTQYF. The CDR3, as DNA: TGTGCCTGGATTAAAACAGGGGTAGATACGCAGTATTTT.

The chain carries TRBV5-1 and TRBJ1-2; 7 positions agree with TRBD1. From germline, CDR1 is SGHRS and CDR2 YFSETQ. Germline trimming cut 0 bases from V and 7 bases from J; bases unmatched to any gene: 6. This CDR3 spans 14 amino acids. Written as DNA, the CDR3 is TGCGCCAGCAGCTTGGTGGCAGGGGGAAGTGGCTACACCTTC. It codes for CASSLVAGGSGYTF.

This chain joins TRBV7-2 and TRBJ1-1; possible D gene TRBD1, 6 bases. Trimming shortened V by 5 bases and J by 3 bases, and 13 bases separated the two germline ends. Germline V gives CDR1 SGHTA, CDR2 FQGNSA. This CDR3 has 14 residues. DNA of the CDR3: TGTGCCAGCAGCCCCGGACAGATGTACACTGAAGCTTTCTTT. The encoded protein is CASSPGQMYTEAFF.

In DNA, the CDR3 is TGTGCCAGCAGCCAAGGCAGGAATGAGCAGTTCTTC. Translating it yields CASSQGRNEQFF. This rearrangement joins TRBV3-1 (or the pseudogene TRBV3-2) to TRBJ2-1; D gene unclear. Germline V lookup: CDR1 LGHDT, CDR2 YNNKEL (reference sequence). This CDR3 is 12 amino acids long. V lost 1 base and J 7 bases, leaving 5 bases between the germline ends.

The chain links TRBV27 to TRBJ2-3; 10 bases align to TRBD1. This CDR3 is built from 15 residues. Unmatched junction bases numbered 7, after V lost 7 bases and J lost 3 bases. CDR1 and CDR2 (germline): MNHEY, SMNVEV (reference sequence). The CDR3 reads CASTLGQGRTDTQYF. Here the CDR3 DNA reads TGTGCCAGCACCTTGGGACAGGGGAGGACAGATACGCAGTATTTT.

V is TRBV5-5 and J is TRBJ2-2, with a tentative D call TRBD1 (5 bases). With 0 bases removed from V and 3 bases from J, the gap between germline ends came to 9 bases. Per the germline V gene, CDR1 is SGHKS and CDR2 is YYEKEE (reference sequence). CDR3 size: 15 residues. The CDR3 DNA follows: TGTGCCAGCAGCTTGGTGGAACAGGACACCGGGGAGCTGTTTTTT. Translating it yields CASSLVEQDTGELFF. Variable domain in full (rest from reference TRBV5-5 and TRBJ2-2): DAGVTQSPTHLIKTRGQQVTLRCSPISGHKSVSWYQQVLGQGPQFIFQYYEKEERGRGNFPDRFSARQFPNYSSELNVNALLLGDSALYLCASSLVEQDTGELFFGEGSRLTVL.

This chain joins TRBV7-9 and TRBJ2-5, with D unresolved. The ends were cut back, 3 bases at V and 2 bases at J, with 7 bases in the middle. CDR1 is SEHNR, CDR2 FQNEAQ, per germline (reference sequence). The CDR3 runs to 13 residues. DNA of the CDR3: TGTGCCAGCAGCTTCGCAGTTCAAGAGACCCAGTACTTC. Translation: CASSFAVQETQYF.

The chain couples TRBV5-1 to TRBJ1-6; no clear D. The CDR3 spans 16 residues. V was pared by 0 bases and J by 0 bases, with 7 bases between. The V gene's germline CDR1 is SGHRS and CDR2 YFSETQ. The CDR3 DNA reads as TGCGCCAGCAGCTTGGATAGGAGCTCCTATAATTCACCCCTCCACTTT. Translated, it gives CASSLDRSSYNSPLHF.

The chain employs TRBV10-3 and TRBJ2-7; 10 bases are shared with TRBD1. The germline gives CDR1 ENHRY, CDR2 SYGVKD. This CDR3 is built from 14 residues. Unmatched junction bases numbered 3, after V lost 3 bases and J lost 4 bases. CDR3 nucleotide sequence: TGTGCCATCAGTGATCGACAGGGGGCGTACGAGCAGTACTTC. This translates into CAISDRQGAYEQYF.

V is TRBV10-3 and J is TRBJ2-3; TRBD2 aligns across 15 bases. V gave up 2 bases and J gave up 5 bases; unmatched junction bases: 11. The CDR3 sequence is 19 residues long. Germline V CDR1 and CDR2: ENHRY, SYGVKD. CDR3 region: CAISEGLAGGLEIRDTQYF. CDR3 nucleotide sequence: TGTGCCATCAGTGAGGGACTAGCGGGGGGGCTTGAAATAAGAGATACGCAGTATTTT.

DNA of the CDR3: TGTGCCAGTAGTACGTGGCAGGAAAACACCATATATTTT. Its translation is CASSTWQENTIYF. The rearrangement links TRBV19 to TRBJ1-3; D is uncertain. The CDR3 spans 13 residues. The germline V and J ends were trimmed by 4 bases and 6 bases, with 10 bases remaining between them. Germline loops: CDR1 LNHDA, CDR2 SQIVND (reference sequence). Supplemented by reference TRBV19 and TRBJ1-3, the full variable domain reads DGGITQSPKYLFRKEGQNVTLSCEQNLNHDAMYWYRQDPGQGLRLIYYSQIVNDFQKGDIAEGYSVSREKKESFPLTVTSAQKNPTAFYLCASSTWQENTIYFGEGSWLTVV.

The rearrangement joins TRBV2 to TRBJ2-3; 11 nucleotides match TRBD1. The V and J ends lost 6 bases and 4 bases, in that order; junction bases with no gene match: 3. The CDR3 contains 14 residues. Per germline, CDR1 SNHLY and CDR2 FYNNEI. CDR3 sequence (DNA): TGTGCCAGCAGCCCGGGACAGGGGGCAGATACGCAGTATTTT. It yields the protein CASSPGQGADTQYF.

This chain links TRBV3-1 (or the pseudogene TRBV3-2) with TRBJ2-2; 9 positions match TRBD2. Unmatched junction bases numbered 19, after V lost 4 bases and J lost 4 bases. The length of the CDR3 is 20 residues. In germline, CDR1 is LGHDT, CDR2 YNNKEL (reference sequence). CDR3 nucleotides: TGTGCCAGCAGCCCCAACCTGCGTTTTAGCGGGGGTTCGGGCACCGGGGAGCTGTTTTTT. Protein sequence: CASSPNLRFSGGSGTGELFF.

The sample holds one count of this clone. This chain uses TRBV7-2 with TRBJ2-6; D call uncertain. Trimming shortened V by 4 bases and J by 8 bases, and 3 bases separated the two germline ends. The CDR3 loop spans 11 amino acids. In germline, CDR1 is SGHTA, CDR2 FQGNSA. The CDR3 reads CASSSSNVLTF. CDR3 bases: TGTGCCAGCAGCTCATCCAACGTCCTGACTTTC.

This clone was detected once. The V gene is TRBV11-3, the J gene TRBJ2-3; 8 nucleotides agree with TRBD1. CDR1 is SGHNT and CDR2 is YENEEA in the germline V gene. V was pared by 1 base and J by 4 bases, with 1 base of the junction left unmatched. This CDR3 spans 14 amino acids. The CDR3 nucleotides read TGTGCCAGCAGCTTAGTACAGGGGGCAGATACGCAGTATTTT. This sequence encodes CASSLVQGADTQYF.

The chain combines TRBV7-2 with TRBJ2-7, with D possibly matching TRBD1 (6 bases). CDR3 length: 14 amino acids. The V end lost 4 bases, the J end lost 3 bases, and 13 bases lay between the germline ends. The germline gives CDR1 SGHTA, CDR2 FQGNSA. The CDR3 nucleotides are TGTGCCAGCAGCTCGACAGGATGGGGCTACGAGCAGTACTTC. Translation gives CASSSTGWGYEQYF. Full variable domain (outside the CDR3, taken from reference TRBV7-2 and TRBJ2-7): GAGVSQSPSNKVTEKGKDVELRCDPISGHTALYWYRQSLGQGLEFLIYFQGNSAPDKSGLPSDRFSAERTGGSVSTLTIQRTQQEDSAVYLCASSSTGWGYEQYFGPGTRLTVT.